The present T cell receptor beta chain was sequenced within a study of blood T cells in healthy people across ages. V was shortened by 2 bases and J by 0 bases, with 20 bases between the two germline ends. Looked up from germline, CDR1 is MNHNS and CDR2 is SASEGT. This CDR3 comprises 20 residues. Next came a second PCR, run for roughly 6 to 11 cycles, which used a sample-barcoded 5' primer along with a J-beta primer mix. TCRdb analysed the 5' RACE reads with MiXCR anew, one entry per CDR3 protein. The sample holds about a million distinct CDR3 sequences, 40% to 60% seen once. Input material: blood. The chain joins TRBV6-1 to TRBJ1-6; maybe TRBD1 (6 bases). This sequence was found in a man aged 25-40 years in good health. Here the CDR3 DNA reads TGTGCCAGCAGTGAACTCCCACCGGGACAACTGAGCTCCTATAATTCACCCCTCCACTTT. Its translation is CASSELPPGQLSSYNSPLHF.